This T cell receptor beta chain was observed in a study of blood T cell repertoires in COVID-19. Background on the study: Acute and convalescent COVID-19 specimens originated in the United States, Italy and Spain. Sample material is recorded as cDNA or gDNA derived from T cells, B-cell-depleted T cells, or PBMCs.

Original methodology: Reference gene primers were amplified, and this amplification served to estimate nucleated cell counts. Method: immunoSEQ multiplex PCR; TCRdb's copy keeps in-frame clones and lacks some. That table supplies the V and J calls and clone size; D and trimming were determined from the DNA. The profile shows 50,000 to 70,000 clones, about nine tenths of them singletons. The CDR3 loop spans 15 amino acids. In germline, CDR1 is MNHEY, CDR2 SMNVEV (reference sequence). Trimming took 6 bases from V and 3 from J, leaving 18 bases between them. This chain uses TRBV27 with TRBJ2-7; D is perhaps TRBD1 (5 bases). The sequence derives from a woman at least 80 years old with active COVID-19. Specimen: peripheral blood. In nucleotides, the CDR3 is TGTGCCAGCAGACTCAGTGGACAAAGAATCTACGAGCAGTACGTC. Its translation: CASRLSGQRIYEQYV.